This T cell receptor beta chain was retrieved from a study of response to subunit inactivated influenza vaccine. In TCRdb, the RT-PCR reads were re-called with MiXCR into one record per CDR3 protein. The top ten hold over 8.5% of the sample, which has about 580,000 distinct CDR3 sequences, around 15% seen once. Study-wide results and limits: The authors offered the suggestion that each seasonal influenza vaccination recruits few new T cells.

A word on this clonotype: Its antigen is still unknown.

CDR1 is SGHAT and CDR2 is FQNNGV in the germline V gene. The trim removed 1 base at V and 8 bases at J, leaving 6 bases unmatched. The CDR3 sequence is 15 residues long. Specimen: PBMCs from blood, collected 12 days after vaccination. The receptor was isolated from a man aged 50-59 years who received an inactivated influenza vaccine. The V gene is TRBV11-2, the J gene TRBJ2-1; 9 bases line up with TRBD2. CDR3 protein: CASSLGGAGGYEQFF. CDR3 sequence (DNA): TGTGCCAGCAGCTTAGGTGGAGCGGGGGGATATGAGCAGTTCTTC.